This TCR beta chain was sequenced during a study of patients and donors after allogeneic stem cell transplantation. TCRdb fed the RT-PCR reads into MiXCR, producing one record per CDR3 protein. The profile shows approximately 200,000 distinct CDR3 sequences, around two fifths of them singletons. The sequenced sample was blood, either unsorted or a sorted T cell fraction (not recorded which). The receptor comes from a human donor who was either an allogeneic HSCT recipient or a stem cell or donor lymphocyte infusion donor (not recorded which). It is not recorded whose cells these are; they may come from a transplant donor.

CDR3 protein: CASSVQVVSGNTIYF. The DNA of the CDR3 is TGTGCCAGCAGTGTCCAGGTGGTCTCTGGAAACACCATATATTTT. This sequence joins TRBV2 and TRBJ1-3; D unresolved. Germline assignment: CDR1 SNHLY and CDR2 FYNNEI. The CDR3 covers 15 residues. The germline V and J ends were trimmed by 4 bases and 0 bases, with 10 bases remaining between them.